A single T cell receptor (beta chain) is shown here with its context. The target antigen is unknown. The sample originates from a study of chemoradiotherapy in HPV16-positive cancers. Study at large: Candidate HPV-specific T-cell clones and common TCR motifs came from functional assays in a couple of HPV16-positive patients. Findings and limits, study-wide: During treatment, candidate HPV-specific clones and E7-related motifs expanded in tumor. HPV-specific T cells were functionally defined from only a couple of HPV16-positive patients.

Germline V gives CDR1 SGHTA, CDR2 FQGNSA. The CDR3 is 14 amino acids. Deletions cut 5 bases from V and 1 base from J, with 12 bases between. Libraries were prepared by immunoSEQ multiplex PCR; TCRdb keeps only in-frame clonotypes and omits some of them. The sample consists of over 30,000 clones, over 75% of them appearing once. This receptor was obtained from a human donor with HPV-associated anogenital cancer. The chain joins TRBV7-2 to TRBJ2-7; the D gene could be TRBD1 or TRBD2 (5 bases each). The sequenced sample was blood, obtained from a patient who underwent chemoradiotherapy. Written as DNA, the CDR3 is TGTGCCAGCAGCCCCGGGACCCTTTCCTACGAGCAGTACTTC. Protein sequence: CASSPGTLSYEQYF.